This T cell receptor (beta chain) was found in a study of blood T cell repertoires in COVID-19. About the study: From the United States, Italy and Spain came samples of acute and convalescent COVID-19.

This table comes from immunoSEQ multiplex PCR, and its TCRdb copy is limited to in-frame clones, with some not included. The table includes around 260,000 clones, roughly 84% detected once. Germline V gene data show CDR1 as MNHEY and CDR2 as SVGEGT. The CDR3 sequence is 17 residues long. The V end was cut by 6 bases, the J end by 5 bases, with 20 bases between. The chain joins TRBV6-2 or TRBV6-3 to TRBJ1-6, with a possible D match to TRBD1 (6 bases). Material for sequencing was peripheral blood. The TCR was taken from a person in their 70s with COVID-19, enrolled during active disease. CDR3 protein: CASSLSDDRPNNSPLHF. DNA for the CDR3: TGTGCCAGCAGCCTCTCCGATGACAGGCCGAATAATTCACCCCTCCACTTT.